A single TCR beta chain is shown here with its context. Its antigen remains unknown. This entry belongs to a study of memory CD4+ T cells and cytomegalovirus serostatus. For the study at large: This sample comes from healthy Belgian adults, about 10 CMV seropositive, 24 seronegative. Overall study findings and caveats: Each of 67 CMV-associated TCRbeta sequences occurred in one to five individuals. Repertoires predicted CMV serostatus with median bootstrapped AUC of approximately 0.95. The CMV-associated TCR signature appears largely within the CD4+ memory repertoire.

Germline V gene data show CDR1 as SGHTA and CDR2 as FQGNSA. This CDR3 is built from 13 residues. The ends were cut back, 2 bases at V and 8 bases at J, with 9 bases in the middle. The sort gate was single viable CD3+CD4+CD8-CD45RO+ cells for memory CD4+ T cells. Only in-frame clones appear in the TCRdb table, and some are missing; sequencing was by immunoSEQ multiplex PCR. The sample holds tens of thousands of clones, about 73% seen once. V usage is TRBV7-2 and J usage is TRBJ1-4; D unresolved. This clonotype was sampled from an adult in good health and CMV-seronegative. Sequenced sample: memory CD4+ T cells from blood. CDR3 coding DNA: TGTGCCAGCAGCTTATGGGTCGGAGAAAAACTGTTTTTT. Translating gives CASSLWVGEKLFF.